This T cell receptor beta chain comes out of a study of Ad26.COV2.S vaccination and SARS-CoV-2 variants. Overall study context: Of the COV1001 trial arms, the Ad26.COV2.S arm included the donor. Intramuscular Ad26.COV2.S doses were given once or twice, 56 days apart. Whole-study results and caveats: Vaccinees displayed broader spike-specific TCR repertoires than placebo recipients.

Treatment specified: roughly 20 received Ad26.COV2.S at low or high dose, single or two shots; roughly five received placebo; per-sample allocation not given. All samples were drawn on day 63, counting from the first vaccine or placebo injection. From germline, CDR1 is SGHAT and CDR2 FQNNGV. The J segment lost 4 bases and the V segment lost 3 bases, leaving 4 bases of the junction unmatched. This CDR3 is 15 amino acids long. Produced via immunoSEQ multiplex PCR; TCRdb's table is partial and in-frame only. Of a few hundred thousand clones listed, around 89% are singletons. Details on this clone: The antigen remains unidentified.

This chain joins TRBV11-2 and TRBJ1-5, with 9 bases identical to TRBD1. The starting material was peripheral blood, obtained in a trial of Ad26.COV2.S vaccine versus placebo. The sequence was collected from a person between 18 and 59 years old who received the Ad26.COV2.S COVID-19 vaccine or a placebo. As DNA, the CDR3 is TGTGCCAGCAGCTTGGACAGGGGCTATAATCAGCCCCAGCATTTT. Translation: CASSLDRGYNQPQHF.